This TCR beta chain comes out of a study of human T cells and chemical hapten exposure. One entry per CDR3 protein, called by TCRdb with MiXCR from the RACE reads. This repertoire shows some 65,000 distinct CDR3 sequences, about 6% found once; its top ten account for roughly 3%. Trimming took off 5 bases at V and 8 bases at J, with 15 bases between the two ends. The CDR3 contains 14 residues. CDR1 MNHEY and CDR2 SMNVEV come from the germline V gene (reference sequence). The time point here: healthy volunteer bleed at 6 weeks. Total RNA was isolated from whole blood that had not been fractionated. This clonotype was recorded many times.

The sequence was collected from a female donor in good health. Some clones in this sample may be carry-over from other donors' samples. Material: whole blood. The chain uses TRBV27 and TRBJ1-4; D may be TRBD1 (5 bases). In nucleotides, the CDR3 is TGTGCCAGCAGTCAAAGGGGTAATGGGGAAAAACTGTTTTTT. Encoded protein: CASSQRGNGEKLFF.